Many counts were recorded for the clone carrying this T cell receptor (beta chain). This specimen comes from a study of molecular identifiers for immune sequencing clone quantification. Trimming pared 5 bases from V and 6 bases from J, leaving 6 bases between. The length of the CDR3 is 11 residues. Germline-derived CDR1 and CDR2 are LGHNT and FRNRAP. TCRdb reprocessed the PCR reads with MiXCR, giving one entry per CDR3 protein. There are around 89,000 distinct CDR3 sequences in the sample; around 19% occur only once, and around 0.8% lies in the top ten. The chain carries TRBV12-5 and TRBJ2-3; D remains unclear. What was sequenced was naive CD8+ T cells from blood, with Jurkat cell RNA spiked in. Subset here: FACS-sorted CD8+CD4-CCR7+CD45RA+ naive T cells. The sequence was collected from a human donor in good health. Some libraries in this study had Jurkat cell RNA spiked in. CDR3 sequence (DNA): TGTGCTAGTGGTGCCGGGGATACGCAGTATTTT. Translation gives CASGAGDTQYF.